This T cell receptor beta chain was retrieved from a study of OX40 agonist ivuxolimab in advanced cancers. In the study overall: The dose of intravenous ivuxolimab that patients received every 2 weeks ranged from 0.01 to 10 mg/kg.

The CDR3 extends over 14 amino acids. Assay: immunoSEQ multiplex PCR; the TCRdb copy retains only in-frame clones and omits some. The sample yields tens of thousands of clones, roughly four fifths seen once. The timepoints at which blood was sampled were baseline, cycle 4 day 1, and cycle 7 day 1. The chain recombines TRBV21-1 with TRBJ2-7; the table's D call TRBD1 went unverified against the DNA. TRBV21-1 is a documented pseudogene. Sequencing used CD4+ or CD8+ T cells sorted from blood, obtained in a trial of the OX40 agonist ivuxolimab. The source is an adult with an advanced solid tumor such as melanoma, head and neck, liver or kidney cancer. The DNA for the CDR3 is TGTGCCAGCAGCATGACACCTTCCTCCTACGAGCAGTACTTC. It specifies CASSMTPSSYEQYF.